This T cell receptor (beta chain) emerged from a study of T cells and Merkel cell carcinoma outcomes. CDR3 length: 16 residues. Germline V gene sequence: CDR1 SGHDT, CDR2 YYEEEE. Trimming pared 3 bases from V and 0 bases from J, leaving 14 bases between. Measured with immunoSEQ multiplex PCR; TCRdb has only the in-frame clones, and not every one. The sample contains approximately 1,400 clones, about 82% of which appear only once. This clone appeared a few times. The sequencing sample was made of tumor tissue from Merkel cell carcinoma. The V gene is TRBV5-6, the J gene TRBJ2-3; D call uncertain. The receptor was derived from a human donor with Merkel cell carcinoma. Written as DNA, the CDR3 is TGTGCCAGCAGCTCGGACCGTTATGCTAGCACAGATACGCAGTATTTT. As protein: CASSSDRYASTDTQYF. The variable domain in full, with the rest retrieved from reference TRBV5-6 and TRBJ2-3, is DAGVTQSPTHLIKTRGQQVTLRCSPKSGHDTVSWYQQALGQGPQFIFQYYEEEERQRGNFPDRFSGHQFPNYSSELNVNALLLGDSALYLCASSSDRYASTDTQYFGPGTRLTVL.